The subject of this entry is one TCR beta chain. Its antigen is not identified. This entry belongs to a study of neoadjuvant anti-PD-1 for oral cavity cancer. Study conclusions and caveats: Expansion of preexisting intratumoral clones was suggested to aid response.

Generated by immunoSEQ multiplex PCR, the TCRdb table keeps only in-frame clones and is missing some. This table has about 5,800 clones, 50% to 65% appearing once. Trimming took off 1 base at V and 7 bases at J, with 7 bases between the two ends. Germline loops: CDR1 SGHNT, CDR2 YENEEA. This CDR3 comprises 12 residues. Time point here: after neoadjuvant nivolumab, at surgical resection. The specimen comprised tumor tissue, sampled after nivolumab (anti-PD-1) treatment. This chain uses TRBV11-3 with TRBJ1-1; D is perhaps TRBD1 (5 bases). This clonotype was sampled from a person aged 40 to 85 with oral cavity squamous cell carcinoma. CDR3 sequence: CASSLAGGEAFF. The DNA for the CDR3 is TGTGCCAGCAGCTTAGCGGGGGGTGAAGCTTTCTTT. The complete variable domain, with remaining parts taken from reference TRBV11-3 and TRBJ1-1, reads EAGVVQSPRYKIIEKKQPVAFWCNPISGHNTLYWYLQNLGQGPELLIRYENEEAVDDSQLPKDRFSAERLKGVDSTLKIQPAELGDSAVYLCASSLAGGEAFFGQGTRLTVV.